This T cell receptor (beta chain) was recorded in a study of human T cells and chemical hapten exposure. Germline V gene lookup returns CDR1 SGHVS and CDR2 FQNEAQ. V lost 3 bases, J lost 0 bases, and 6 bases stayed unmatched. CDR3 length: 16 residues. Time point specified: patch test 1, 2 weeks after DPC sensitization. The treatment here: therapeutic diphenylcyclopropenone sensitization with weekly scalp DPC. Donors were 18 to 70-year-old alopecia patients suitable for DPC. Using its own MiXCR run on the RACE reads, TCRdb lists one record per CDR3 protein. The sample has 150,000 to 200,000 distinct CDR3 sequences, around 15% seen once. For this clonotype: What it binds is unknown.

Notes on the study in general: Versus controls, significantly more large CDR3 similarity clusters arose from expanded TCRs.

This receptor was taken from a woman aged 25 to 39 with alopecia areata. Some clones in this sample may be carry-over from other donors' samples. The chain is built from TRBV7-8 and TRBJ2-3; 7 bases fit TRBD2. The source was whole blood, collected in connection with sensitization to the hapten diphenylcyclopropenone (DPC). The CDR3 sequence: CASSFIAGYSTDTQYF. The DNA of the CDR3 is TGTGCCAGCAGCTTCATAGCGGGCTATAGCACAGATACGCAGTATTTT.